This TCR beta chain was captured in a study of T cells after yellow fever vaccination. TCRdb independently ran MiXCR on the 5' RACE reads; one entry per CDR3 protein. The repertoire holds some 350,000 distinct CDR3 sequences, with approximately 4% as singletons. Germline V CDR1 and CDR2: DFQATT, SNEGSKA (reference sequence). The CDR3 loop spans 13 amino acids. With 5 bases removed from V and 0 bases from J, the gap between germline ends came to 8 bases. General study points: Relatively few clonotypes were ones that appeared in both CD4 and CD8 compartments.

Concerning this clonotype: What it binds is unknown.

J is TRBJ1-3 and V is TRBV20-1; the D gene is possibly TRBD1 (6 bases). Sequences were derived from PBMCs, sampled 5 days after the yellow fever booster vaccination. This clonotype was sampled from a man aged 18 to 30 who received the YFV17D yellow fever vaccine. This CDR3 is CSAPDSSGNTIYF. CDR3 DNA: TGCAGTGCTCCGGACAGCTCTGGAAACACCATATATTTT.